The present T cell receptor beta chain was sequenced within a study of T cell changes during pregnancy in multiple sclerosis. TCRdb keeps only in-frame clones here, not all; method: immunoSEQ multiplex PCR. The profile shows more than 35,000 clones, over 75% of them singletons. CDR3 length: 17 amino acids. Germline CDR1 GTSNPN, CDR2 SVGIG (reference sequence). With V trimmed by 2 bases and J by 5 bases, 13 bases remained unmatched. The chain has TRBV30 and TRBJ2-1; 9 bases map to TRBD2. The specimen comprised CD8+ T cells from peripheral blood mononuclear cells, sampled in the third trimester of pregnancy. The TCR comes from a female donor with multiple sclerosis, enrolled in a pregnancy study. The CDR3 spells CAWSYVIGLAGNNEQFF. Written as DNA, the CDR3 is TGTGCCTGGAGTTACGTAATAGGGCTAGCGGGAAACAATGAGCAGTTCTTC.